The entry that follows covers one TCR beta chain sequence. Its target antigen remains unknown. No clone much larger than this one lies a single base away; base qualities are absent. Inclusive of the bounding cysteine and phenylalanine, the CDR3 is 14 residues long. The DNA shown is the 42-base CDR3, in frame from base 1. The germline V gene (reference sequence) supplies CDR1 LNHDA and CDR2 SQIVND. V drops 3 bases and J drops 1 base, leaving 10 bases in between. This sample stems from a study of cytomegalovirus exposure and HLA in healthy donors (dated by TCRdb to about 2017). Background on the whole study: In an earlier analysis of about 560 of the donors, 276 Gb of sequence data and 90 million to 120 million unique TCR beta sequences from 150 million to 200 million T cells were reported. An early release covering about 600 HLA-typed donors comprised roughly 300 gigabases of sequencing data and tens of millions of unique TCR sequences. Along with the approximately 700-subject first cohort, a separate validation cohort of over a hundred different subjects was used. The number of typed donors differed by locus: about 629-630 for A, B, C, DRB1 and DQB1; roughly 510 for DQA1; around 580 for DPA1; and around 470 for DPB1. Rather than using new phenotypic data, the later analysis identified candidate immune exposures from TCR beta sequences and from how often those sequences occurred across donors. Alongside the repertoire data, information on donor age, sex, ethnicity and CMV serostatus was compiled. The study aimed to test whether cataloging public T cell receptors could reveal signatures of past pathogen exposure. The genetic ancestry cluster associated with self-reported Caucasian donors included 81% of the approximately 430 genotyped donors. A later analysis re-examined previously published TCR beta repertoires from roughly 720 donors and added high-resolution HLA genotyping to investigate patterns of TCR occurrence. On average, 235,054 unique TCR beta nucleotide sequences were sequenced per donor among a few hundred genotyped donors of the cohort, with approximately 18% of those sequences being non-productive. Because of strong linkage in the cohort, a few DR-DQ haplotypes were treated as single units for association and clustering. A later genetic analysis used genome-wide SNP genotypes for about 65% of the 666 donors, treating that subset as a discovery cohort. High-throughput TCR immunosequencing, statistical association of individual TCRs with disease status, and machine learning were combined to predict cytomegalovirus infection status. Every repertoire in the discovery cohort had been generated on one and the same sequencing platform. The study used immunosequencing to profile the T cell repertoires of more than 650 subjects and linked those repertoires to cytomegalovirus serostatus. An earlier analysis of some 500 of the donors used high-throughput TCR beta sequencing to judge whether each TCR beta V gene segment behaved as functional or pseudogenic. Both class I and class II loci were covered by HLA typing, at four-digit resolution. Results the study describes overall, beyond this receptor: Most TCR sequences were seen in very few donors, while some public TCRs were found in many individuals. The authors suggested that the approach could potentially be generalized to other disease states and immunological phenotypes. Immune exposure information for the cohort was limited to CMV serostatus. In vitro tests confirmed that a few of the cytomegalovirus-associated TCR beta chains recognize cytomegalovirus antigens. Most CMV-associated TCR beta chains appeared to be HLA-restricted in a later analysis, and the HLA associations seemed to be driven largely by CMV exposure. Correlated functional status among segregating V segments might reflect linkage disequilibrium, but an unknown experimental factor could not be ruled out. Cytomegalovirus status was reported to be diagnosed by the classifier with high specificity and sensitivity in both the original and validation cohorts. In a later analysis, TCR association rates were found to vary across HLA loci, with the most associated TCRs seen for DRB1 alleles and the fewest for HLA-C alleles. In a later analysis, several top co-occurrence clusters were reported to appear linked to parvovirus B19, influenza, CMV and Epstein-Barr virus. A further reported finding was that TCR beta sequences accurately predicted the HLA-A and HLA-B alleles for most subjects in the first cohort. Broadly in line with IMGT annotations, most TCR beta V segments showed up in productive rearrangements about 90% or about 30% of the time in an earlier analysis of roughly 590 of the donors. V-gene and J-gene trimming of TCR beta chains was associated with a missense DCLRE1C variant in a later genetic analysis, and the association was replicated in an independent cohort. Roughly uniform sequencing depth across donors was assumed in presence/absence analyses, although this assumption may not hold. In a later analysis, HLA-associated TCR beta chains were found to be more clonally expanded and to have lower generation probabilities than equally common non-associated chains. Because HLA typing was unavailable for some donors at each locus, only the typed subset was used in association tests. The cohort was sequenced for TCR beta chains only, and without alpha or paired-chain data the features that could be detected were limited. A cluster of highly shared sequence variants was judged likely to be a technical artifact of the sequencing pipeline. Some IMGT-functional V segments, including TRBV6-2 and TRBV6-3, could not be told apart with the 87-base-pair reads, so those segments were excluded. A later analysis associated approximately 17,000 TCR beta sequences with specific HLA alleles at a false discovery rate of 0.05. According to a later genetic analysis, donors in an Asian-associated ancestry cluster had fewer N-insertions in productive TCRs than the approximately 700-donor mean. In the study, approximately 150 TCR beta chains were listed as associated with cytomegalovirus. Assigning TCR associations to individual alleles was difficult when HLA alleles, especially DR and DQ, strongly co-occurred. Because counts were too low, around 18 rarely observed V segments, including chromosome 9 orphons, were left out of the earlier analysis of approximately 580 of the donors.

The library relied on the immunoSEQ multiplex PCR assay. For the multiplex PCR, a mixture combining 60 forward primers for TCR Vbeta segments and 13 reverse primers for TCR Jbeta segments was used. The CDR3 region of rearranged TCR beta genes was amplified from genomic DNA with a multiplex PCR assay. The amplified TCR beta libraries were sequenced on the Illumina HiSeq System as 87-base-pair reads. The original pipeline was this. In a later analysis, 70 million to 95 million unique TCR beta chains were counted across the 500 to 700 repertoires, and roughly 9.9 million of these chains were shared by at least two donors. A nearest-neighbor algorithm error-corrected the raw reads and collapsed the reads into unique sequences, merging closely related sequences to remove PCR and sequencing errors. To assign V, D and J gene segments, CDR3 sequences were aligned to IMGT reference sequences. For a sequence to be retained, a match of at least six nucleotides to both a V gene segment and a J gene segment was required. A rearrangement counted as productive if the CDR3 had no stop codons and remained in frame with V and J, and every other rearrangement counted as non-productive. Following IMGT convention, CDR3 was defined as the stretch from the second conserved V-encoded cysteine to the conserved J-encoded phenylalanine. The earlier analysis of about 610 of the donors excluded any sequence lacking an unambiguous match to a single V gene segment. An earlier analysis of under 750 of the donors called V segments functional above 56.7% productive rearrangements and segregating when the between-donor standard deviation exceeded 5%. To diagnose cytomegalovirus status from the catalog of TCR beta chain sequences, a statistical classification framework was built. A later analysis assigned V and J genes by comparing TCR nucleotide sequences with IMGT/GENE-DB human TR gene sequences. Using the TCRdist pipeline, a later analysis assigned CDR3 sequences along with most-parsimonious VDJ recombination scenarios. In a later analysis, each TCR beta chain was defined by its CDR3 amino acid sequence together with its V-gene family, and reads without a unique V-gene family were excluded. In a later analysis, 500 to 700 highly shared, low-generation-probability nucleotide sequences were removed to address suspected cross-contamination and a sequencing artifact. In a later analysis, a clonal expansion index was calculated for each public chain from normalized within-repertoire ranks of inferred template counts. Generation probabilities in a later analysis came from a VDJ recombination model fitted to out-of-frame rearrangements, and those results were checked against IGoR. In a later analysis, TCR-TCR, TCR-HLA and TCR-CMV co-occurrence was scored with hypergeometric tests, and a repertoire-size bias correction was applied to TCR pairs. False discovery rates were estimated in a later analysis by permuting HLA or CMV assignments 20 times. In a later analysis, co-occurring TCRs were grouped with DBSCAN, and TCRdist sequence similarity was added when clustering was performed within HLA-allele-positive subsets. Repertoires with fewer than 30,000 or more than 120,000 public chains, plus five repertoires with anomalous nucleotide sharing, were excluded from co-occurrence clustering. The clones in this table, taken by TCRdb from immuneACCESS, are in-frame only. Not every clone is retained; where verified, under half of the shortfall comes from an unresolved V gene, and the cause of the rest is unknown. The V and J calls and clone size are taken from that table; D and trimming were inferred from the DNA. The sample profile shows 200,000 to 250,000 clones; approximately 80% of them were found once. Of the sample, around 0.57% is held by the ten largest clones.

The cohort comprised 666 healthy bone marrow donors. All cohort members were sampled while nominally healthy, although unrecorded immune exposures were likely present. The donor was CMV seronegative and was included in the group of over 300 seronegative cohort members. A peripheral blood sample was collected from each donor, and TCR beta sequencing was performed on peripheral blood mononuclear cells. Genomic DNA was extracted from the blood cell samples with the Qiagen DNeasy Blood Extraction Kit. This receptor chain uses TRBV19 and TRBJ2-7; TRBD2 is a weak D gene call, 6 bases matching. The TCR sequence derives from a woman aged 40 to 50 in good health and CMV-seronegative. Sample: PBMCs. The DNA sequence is TGTGCCAGTAGTATTGTCGGGAGTTCCTACGAGCAGTACTTC. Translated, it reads CASSIVGSSYEQYF.